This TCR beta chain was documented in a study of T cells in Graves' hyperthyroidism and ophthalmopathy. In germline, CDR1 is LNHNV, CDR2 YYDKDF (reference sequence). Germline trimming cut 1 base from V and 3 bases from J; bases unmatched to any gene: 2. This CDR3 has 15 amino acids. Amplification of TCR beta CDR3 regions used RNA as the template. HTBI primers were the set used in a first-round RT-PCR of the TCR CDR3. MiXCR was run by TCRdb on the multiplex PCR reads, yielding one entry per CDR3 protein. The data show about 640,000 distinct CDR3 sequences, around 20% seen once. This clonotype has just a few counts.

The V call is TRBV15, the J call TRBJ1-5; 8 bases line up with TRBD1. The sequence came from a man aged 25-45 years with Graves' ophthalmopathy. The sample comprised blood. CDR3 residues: CATSRAGGNNQPQHF. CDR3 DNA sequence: TGTGCCACCAGCAGAGCAGGGGGCAACAATCAGCCCCAGCATTTT.